The rows below give T cell receptor beta chains drawn from one sample of a study of OX40 agonist ivuxolimab in advanced cancers. Measured with immunoSEQ multiplex PCR; TCRdb has only the in-frame clones, and not every one. Of 65,000 to 70,000 clones in the sample, around four fifths were seen once. Sequencing used CD4+ or CD8+ T cells sorted from blood, obtained in a trial of the OX40 agonist ivuxolimab. These receptors were taken from an adult with an advanced solid tumor such as melanoma, head and neck, liver or kidney cancer. CDR3s include the opening cysteine and the closing phenylalanine or tryptophan. Each record gives: clone size, D gene, J gene, V gene, CDR3 protein, CDR3 DNA. D genes are given only for firm matches. Part of the rows lack a size; the others show once, few, many or a class for expanded clones.

- | - | TRBJ1-5 | TRBV19 | CASSSLNQPQHF | TGTGCCAGTAGTTCCCTCAATCAGCCCCAGCATTTT
- | TRBD1 | TRBJ2-5 | TRBV18 | CASSPQGTGFSETQYF | TGTGCCAGCTCACCACAAGGGACAGGGTTTTCAGAGACCCAGTACTTC
- | - | TRBJ1-1 | TRBV19 | CASSIVGGQTEAFF | TGTGCCAGTAGTATAGTGGGGGGGCAGACTGAAGCTTTCTTT
- | TRBD1 | TRBJ2-2 | TRBV30 | CAWREGQGSGELFF | TGTGCCTGGAGGGAGGGACAGGGCAGCGGGGAGCTGTTTTTT
- | - | TRBJ2-2 | TRBV19 | CASSIGPNTGELFF | TGTGCCAGTAGTATAGGACCGAACACCGGGGAGCTGTTTTTT
- | - | TRBJ1-4 | TRBV11-1 | CASSRTGGKLFF | TGTGCCAGCAGCCGGACGGGGGGCAAACTGTTTTTT
once | TRBD2 | TRBJ2-3 | TRBV7-2 | CASSFVSYRSGRAADTQYF | TGTGCCAGCAGCTTTGTGTCGTACCGCAGCGGGAGGGCTGCAGATACGCAGTATTTT
- | TRBD1 | TRBJ2-5 | TRBV18 | CASSPGQQETQYF | TGTGCCAGCTCGCCGGGACAGCAGGAGACCCAGTACTTC
- | - | TRBJ2-7 | TRBV29-1 | CSVGGLRSSYEQYF | TGCAGCGTTGGGGGGCTGAGGAGCTCCTACGAGCAGTACTTC
- | - | TRBJ2-7 | TRBV5-4 | CASSESGALETYEQYF | TGTGCCAGCAGCGAATCAGGGGCTCTAGAGACCTACGAGCAGTACTTC
- | TRBD2 | TRBJ2-5 | TRBV5-1 | CASSLDPAGGPETQYF | TGCGCCAGCAGCTTGGATCCAGCGGGGGGGCCCGAGACCCAGTACTTC
- | - | TRBJ1-4 | TRBV10-3 | CAISDSQTGDWDEKLFF | TGTGCCATCAGTGACTCTCAAACGGGAGATTGGGATGAAAAACTGTTTTTT
- | - | TRBJ2-2 | TRBV9 | CASSTRSGNTGELFF | TGTGCCAGCAGCACCCGTAGCGGAAACACCGGGGAGCTGTTTTTT
- | - | TRBJ2-1 | TRBV19 | CASSIGSNNEQFF | TGTGCCAGTAGTATAGGCTCTAACAATGAGCAGTTCTTC
- | TRBD1 | TRBJ1-6 | TRBV27 | CASRSGTGNNSPLHF | TGTGCCAGCAGGTCCGGGACAGGCAATAATTCACCCCTCCACTTT
- | TRBD1 | TRBJ1-4 | TRBV7-2 | CASSLEGTVYEKLFF | TGTGCCAGCAGCTTAGAGGGGACAGTATATGAAAAACTGTTTTTT
few | TRBD1 | TRBJ1-2 | TRBV7-3 | CASSPRDSYGYTF | TGTGCCAGCAGCCCCCGGGACAGCTATGGCTACACCTTC
- | - | TRBJ2-3 | TRBV5-1 | CASSLEAGESPDTQYF | TGCGCCAGCAGCTTGGAGGCAGGCGAATCCCCAGATACGCAGTATTTT
- | - | TRBJ2-3 | TRBV13 | CASSGRGGTDTQYF | TGTGCCAGCAGCGGCAGAGGGGGCACAGATACGCAGTATTTT
- | - | TRBJ1-6 | TRBV2 | CATKTAYNSPLHF | TGTGCCACAAAGACGGCCTATAATTCACCCCTCCACTTT
- | - | TRBJ2-6 | TRBV19 | CATSRGRDSSGANVLTF | TGTGCCACATCCCGGGGCAGGGACTCCTCTGGGGCCAACGTCCTGACTTTC
- | - | TRBJ1-1 | TRBV10-2 | CASRRVTDTEAFF | TGCGCCAGCAGGAGGGTGACGGACACTGAAGCTTTCTTT